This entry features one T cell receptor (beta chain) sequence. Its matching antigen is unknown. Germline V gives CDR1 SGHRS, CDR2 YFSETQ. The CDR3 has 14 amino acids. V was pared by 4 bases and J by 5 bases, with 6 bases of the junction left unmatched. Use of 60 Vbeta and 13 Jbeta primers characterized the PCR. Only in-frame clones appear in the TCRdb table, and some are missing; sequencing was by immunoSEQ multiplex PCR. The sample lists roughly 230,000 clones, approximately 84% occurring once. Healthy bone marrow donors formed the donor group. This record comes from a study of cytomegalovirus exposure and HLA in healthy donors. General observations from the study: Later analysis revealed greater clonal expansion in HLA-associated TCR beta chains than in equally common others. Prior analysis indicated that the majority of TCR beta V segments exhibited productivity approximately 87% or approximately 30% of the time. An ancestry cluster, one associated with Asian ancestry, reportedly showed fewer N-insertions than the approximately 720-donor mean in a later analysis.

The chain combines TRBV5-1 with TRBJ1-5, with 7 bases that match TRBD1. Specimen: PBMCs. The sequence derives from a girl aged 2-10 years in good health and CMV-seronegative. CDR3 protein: CASSPTGVDQPQHF. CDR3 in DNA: TGCGCCAGCAGCCCCACAGGGGTAGATCAGCCCCAGCATTTT.